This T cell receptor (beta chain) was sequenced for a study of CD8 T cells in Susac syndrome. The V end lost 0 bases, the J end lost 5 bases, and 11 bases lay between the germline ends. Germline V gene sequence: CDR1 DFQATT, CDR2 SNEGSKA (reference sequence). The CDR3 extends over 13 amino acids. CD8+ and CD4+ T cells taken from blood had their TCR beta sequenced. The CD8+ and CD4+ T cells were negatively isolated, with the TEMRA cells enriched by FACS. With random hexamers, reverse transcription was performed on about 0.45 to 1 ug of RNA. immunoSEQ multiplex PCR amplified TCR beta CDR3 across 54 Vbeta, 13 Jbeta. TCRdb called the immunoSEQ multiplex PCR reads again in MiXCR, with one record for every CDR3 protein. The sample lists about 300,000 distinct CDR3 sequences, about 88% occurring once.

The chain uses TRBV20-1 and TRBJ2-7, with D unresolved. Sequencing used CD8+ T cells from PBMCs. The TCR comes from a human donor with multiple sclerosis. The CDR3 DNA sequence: TGCAGTGCTAGAGATGACGACCCCGACGAGCAGTACTTC. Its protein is CSARDDDPDEQYF.